The clone carrying this TCR beta chain was found a few times. The antigen remains undetermined. V shed 4 bases, J shed 5 bases, and the junction held 9 bases outside the gene matches. Germline values: CDR1 SGHRS, CDR2 YFSETQ. This CDR3 comprises 17 residues. These data are taken from a study of T cells in pancreatic ductal adenocarcinoma. Whole-study results and caveats: Comparisons of tumor and blood clonality may show falsely lower tumor diversity. Compared with tumor, blood showed more total productive templates and roughly 8-fold more clonotypes. This surgical cohort overrepresents the minority presenting with early-stage disease. Tumor and blood clonality did not differ significantly, about 0.11 versus 0.072.

The data were produced by immunoSEQ multiplex PCR, yet TCRdb's version contains in-frame clones alone and is incomplete. The sample lists just under 30,000 clones, around nine tenths occurring once. The selected patients with pancreatic ductal adenocarcinoma had surgery but no neoadjuvant therapy. The clonotype originates from a human donor with pancreatic ductal adenocarcinoma. The chain uses TRBV5-1 and TRBJ2-5; 15 positions match TRBD2. The specimen was PBMCs. The CDR3 region has the DNA TGCGCCAGCAGCCCTCGGACTAGCGGGAGGGCCTGGGAGACCCAGTACTTC. Its translation: CASSPRTSGRAWETQYF.